Each of the 24 T cell receptor beta chains below was sequenced from the same sample in a study of sequential checkpoint blockade in melanoma. As for treatment: randomized to nivolumab then ipilimumab (arm A) or the reverse (arm B). Measured with immunoSEQ multiplex PCR; TCRdb has only the in-frame clones, and not every one. The table lists about 27,000 clones, 77% of them singletons, with roughly 15% in the top ten. The specimen comprised CD8+ T cells sorted from blood (inferred from file names), sampled from a patient given nivolumab and ipilimumab in sequence. The receptors originated from a human donor with melanoma.

V is TRBV9 and J is TRBJ2-7, with D possibly TRBD2 on 6 matching bases. The CDR3 consists of 15 residues. In germline, CDR1 is SGDLS, CDR2 YYNGEE. With 3 bases removed from V and 2 bases from J, the gap between germline ends came to 15 bases. Here the CDR3 reads CASSAGGSTAYEQYF. The CDR3 DNA reads as TGTGCCAGCAGCGCCGGGGGATCAACAGCCTACGAGCAGTACTTC.

In its sample, this clone was seen once. The chain is built from TRBV2 and TRBJ2-7; 9 nucleotides agree with TRBD1. Germline assignment: CDR1 SNHLY and CDR2 FYNNEI. Trimming took 6 bases from V and 3 from J; bases not matched to a gene: 6. CDR3 length equals 14 residues. The CDR3 is CASRETGGIYEQYF. CDR3 DNA sequence: TGTGCCAGCAGGGAAACAGGGGGCATCTACGAGCAGTACTTC. The full variable domain, its missing parts supplied by reference TRBV2 and TRBJ2-7, is EPEVTQTPSHQVTQMGQEVILRCVPISNHLYFYWYRQILGQKVEFLVSFYNNEISEKSEIFDDQFSVERPDGSNFTLKIRSTKLEDSAMYFCASRETGGIYEQYFGPGTRLTVT.

The genes are TRBV4-3 and TRBJ2-1; maybe TRBD2 (6 bases). Germline CDR1 reads LGHNA; CDR2 reads YSLEER. The germline V and J ends were trimmed by 0 bases and 7 bases, with 22 bases remaining between them. The CDR3 consists of 18 residues. CDR3 protein: CASSQDWAWGVIGNEQFF. CDR3 nucleotides: TGCGCCAGCAGCCAAGACTGGGCATGGGGGGTAATAGGGAATGAGCAGTTCTTC.

The chain links TRBV9 to TRBJ2-5; 9 bases match TRBD1. Germline CDR1 SGDLS, CDR2 YYNGEE. With 3 bases clipped from V and 3 bases from J, the junction kept 9 bases outside the gene matches. The CDR3 spans 16 residues. The CDR3 loop reads CASSATGGAGKETQYF. CDR3 DNA: TGTGCCAGCAGCGCCACAGGGGGCGCGGGAAAAGAGACCCAGTACTTC.

This clone was picked up one time. The genes are TRBV19 and TRBJ2-3; TRBD2 agrees at 8 bases. The CDR3 runs to 15 residues. V lost 5 bases and J lost 0; bases outside the gene matches: 4. Germline loops: CDR1 LNHDA, CDR2 SQIVND (reference sequence). CDR3 sequence reads: CASSLAGGSTDTQYF. CDR3 sequence (DNA): TGTGCCAGTAGTCTGGCGGGGGGTAGCACAGATACGCAGTATTTT.

This rearrangement joins TRBV27 to TRBJ2-3; D is unclear. Per germline, CDR1 MNHEY and CDR2 SMNVEV (reference sequence). CDR3 size: 17 residues. V lost 6 bases to trimming and J lost 2 bases, with 21 bases between them. The CDR3 here is CASSIHYRIFPTDTQYF. CDR3 DNA: TGTGCCAGCAGCATACACTACCGAATTTTTCCCACAGATACGCAGTATTTT.

The chain links TRBV7-9 to TRBJ1-2, with 11 bases aligning to TRBD1. Germline V lookup: CDR1 SEHNR, CDR2 FQNEAQ (reference sequence). The CDR3 totals 15 residues. The trim removed 3 bases at V and 6 bases at J, leaving 6 bases unmatched. The CDR3 bases are TGTGCCAGCAGCTTTTGGACAGGGGGCCAGGATGGCTACACCTTC. Its translation: CASSFWTGGQDGYTF.

This clone was observed once. The V and J genes are TRBV2 and TRBJ2-3; 10 bases are a match to TRBD2. This CDR3 contains 15 residues. Germline V lookup: CDR1 SNHLY, CDR2 FYNNEI. After removal of 5 bases from V and 1 base from J, the junction contained 3 bases not matched to a gene. DNA of the CDR3: TGTGCCAGCAGTATCGGGACTAGCGGCACAGATACGCAGTATTTT. Protein product: CASSIGTSGTDTQYF.

This sequence joins TRBV28 and TRBJ1-6; a possible D gene is TRBD1 (6 bases). The ends were cut back, 2 bases at V and 9 bases at J, with 11 bases in the middle. Per the germline V gene, CDR1 is MDHEN and CDR2 is SYDVKM. The CDR3 covers 14 residues. CDR3 protein: CASSLTGWRSPLHF. DNA for the CDR3: TGTGCCAGCAGTTTAACAGGGTGGCGTTCACCCCTCCACTTT. Using reference TRBV28 and TRBJ1-6 for the parts outside the CDR3, the full variable domain is DVKVTQSSRYLVKRTGEKVFLECVQDMDHENMFWYRQDPGLGLRLIYFSYDVKMKEKGDIPEGYSVSREKKERFSLILESASTNQTSMYLCASSLTGWRSPLHFGNGTRLTVT.

The chain carries TRBV28 and TRBJ2-7, with 9 positions matching TRBD2. The J segment lost 2 bases and the V segment lost 3 bases, leaving 5 bases of the junction unmatched. The germline V gene encodes CDR1 MDHEN and CDR2 SYDVKM. The CDR3 runs 15 residues. The CDR3 bases are TGTGCCAGCAGTTTTAGCGCGGGGGGGCCCTACGAGCAGTACTTC. As protein: CASSFSAGGPYEQYF. Full variable domain (outside the CDR3, taken from reference TRBV28 and TRBJ2-7): DVKVTQSSRYLVKRTGEKVFLECVQDMDHENMFWYRQDPGLGLRLIYFSYDVKMKEKGDIPEGYSVSREKKERFSLILESASTNQTSMYLCASSFSAGGPYEQYFGPGTRLTVT.

V usage is TRBV27 and J usage is TRBJ2-7; 7 nucleotides line up with TRBD1. The length of the CDR3 is 14 residues. Germline V gene sequence: CDR1 MNHEY, CDR2 SMNVEV (reference sequence). Trimming removed 5 bases from V and 2 bases from J; junction bases left unmatched: 6. This CDR3 reads CASSVYRGPYEQYF. The CDR3 nucleotides read TGTGCCAGCAGTGTATACAGGGGCCCCTACGAGCAGTACTTC.

This chain connects TRBV7-2 to TRBJ2-5; 12 bases align to TRBD1. Looked up from germline, CDR1 is SGHTA and CDR2 is FQGNSA. The CDR3 runs to 16 residues. The J segment lost 4 bases and the V segment lost 0 bases, leaving 3 bases of the junction unmatched. The CDR3 protein is CASSLAGQGARETQYF. In nucleotides, the CDR3 is TGTGCCAGCAGCTTAGCGGGACAGGGGGCCCGAGAGACCCAGTACTTC. The complete variable domain, with remaining parts taken from reference TRBV7-2 and TRBJ2-5, reads GAGVSQSPSNKVTEKGKDVELRCDPISGHTALYWYRQSLGQGLEFLIYFQGNSAPDKSGLPSDRFSAERTGGSVSTLTIQRTQQEDSAVYLCASSLAGQGARETQYFGPGTRLLVL.

The genes are TRBV7-9 and TRBJ1-5, with D perhaps matching TRBD1 (6 bases). V gave up 6 bases and J gave up 9 bases, with 21 bases separating them. The CDR3 length is 15 residues. Germline V gene lookup returns CDR1 SEHNR and CDR2 FQNEAQ (reference sequence). This CDR3 reads CASSSDRGGGWPQHF. For the CDR3, the DNA is TGTGCCAGCAGTTCGGACAGAGGGGGGGGTTGGCCCCAGCATTTT.

The chain has TRBV5-1 and TRBJ1-2; D is unclear. Trimming shortened V by 4 bases and J by 3 bases, and 25 bases separated the two germline ends. Germline lookup yields CDR1 SGHRS and CDR2 YFSETQ. The CDR3 length is 18 residues. CDR3 DNA: TGCGCCAGCAGCCCTTACATGGCGGCAACCCCCGAGGACTATGGCTACACCTTC. Protein product: CASSPYMAATPEDYGYTF.

V is TRBV2 and J is TRBJ2-7; 7 nucleotides line up with TRBD1. Germline lookup yields CDR1 SNHLY and CDR2 FYNNEI. The CDR3 is 13 residues long. With 8 bases clipped from V and 9 bases from J, the junction kept 13 bases outside the gene matches. CDR3 nucleotides: TGTGCCAGCTGGGACAGTTCTAATGCCGGGCAGTACTTC. Its protein product is CASWDSSNAGQYF. The full variable domain, with the rest looked up from reference TRBV2 and TRBJ2-7, is EPEVTQTPSHQVTQMGQEVILRCVPISNHLYFYWYRQILGQKVEFLVSFYNNEISEKSEIFDDQFSVERPDGSNFTLKIRSTKLEDSAMYFCASWDSSNAGQYFGPGTRLTVT.

By proportion, this clone is medium-sized. The J gene is TRBJ2-7, the V gene TRBV6-1; D call uncertain. This CDR3 has 15 residues. Trimming removed 0 bases from V and 7 bases from J, with 16 bases in between. Germline V gene data show CDR1 as MNHNS and CDR2 as SASEGT. CDR3 amino acids: CASSEAPDASEEQYF. The CDR3 DNA reads TGTGCCAGCAGTGAAGCTCCAGATGCCTCTGAAGAGCAGTACTTC.

The V and J genes are TRBV21-1 and TRBJ2-3; the table gives TRBD1 as D, unverified against the DNA. TRBV21-1 is classified as a pseudogene. There are 15 residues in the CDR3. The CDR3 coding sequence is TGTGCCAGCAGCAAGCGGGACAGGGGCACAGATACGCAGTATTTT. Protein sequence: CASSKRDRGTDTQYF.

The J gene is TRBJ1-2, the V gene TRBV23-1, with D perhaps matching TRBD1 (6 bases). TRBV23-1 is noted as an ORF with a role that remains uncertain. The germline V and J ends were trimmed by 6 bases and 4 bases, with 21 bases remaining between them. The CDR3 extends over 16 amino acids. The CDR3 sequence: CASRKRTASVFYGYTF. Written as DNA, the CDR3 is TGCGCCAGCAGGAAACGGACAGCTTCGGTTTTCTATGGCTACACCTTC.

This chain connects TRBV5-6 to TRBJ1-5, with TRBD1 identical over 9 bases. V gave up 2 bases and J gave up 5 bases; unmatched junction bases: 8. This CDR3 has 16 amino acids. The germline V gene encodes CDR1 SGHDT and CDR2 YYEEEE. In DNA form, the CDR3 reads TGTGCCAGCAGCTTTCTCGGGACAGGGCCCCATCAGCCCCAGCATTTT. Its translation: CASSFLGTGPHQPQHF.

The V and J genes are TRBV6-5 and TRBJ2-4; 7 nucleotides agree with TRBD2. The CDR3 sequence is 15 residues long. The ends lost 5 bases at V and 5 bases at J; junction bases unmatched: 9. Germline assignment: CDR1 MNHEY and CDR2 SVGAGI. This chain's CDR3 is CASSPRREVENIQYF. The CDR3 DNA reads TGTGCCAGCAGTCCTAGACGGGAGGTGGAAAACATTCAGTACTTC.

The J gene is TRBJ2-1, the V gene TRBV27; 8 positions match TRBD2. Germline V gene data show CDR1 as MNHEY and CDR2 as SMNVEV (reference sequence). This CDR3 contains 17 residues. The V segment lost 3 bases and the J segment 4 bases; nucleotides outside the gene matches: 11. CDR3 loop: CASSLGGGGRGYNEQFF. DNA of the CDR3: TGTGCCAGCAGTTTGGGAGGCGGGGGGAGAGGTTACAATGAGCAGTTCTTC.

V is TRBV28 and J is TRBJ1-6, with TRBD1 as a possible D gene (5 bases). The germline V and J ends were trimmed by 6 bases and 9 bases, with 18 bases remaining between them. This CDR3 is built from 15 residues. Germline CDR1 is MDHEN and CDR2 is SYDVKM. The chain's CDR3 is CASSFPGEPASPLHF. The CDR3 coding sequence is TGTGCCAGCAGCTTCCCGGGGGAGCCCGCTTCACCCCTCCACTTT.

This clone appeared a single time. The rearrangement uses TRBV28 and TRBJ1-6; possibly TRBD1 for D (6 bases). Germline V gene sequence: CDR1 MDHEN, CDR2 SYDVKM. Trimming took 5 bases from V and 9 from J, leaving 11 bases between them. This CDR3 spans 13 amino acids. The CDR3 region is CASSEQGGSPLHF. CDR3 DNA: TGTGCCAGCAGTGAACAGGGTGGTTCACCCCTCCACTTT. Supplemented by reference TRBV28 and TRBJ1-6, the full variable domain reads DVKVTQSSRYLVKRTGEKVFLECVQDMDHENMFWYRQDPGLGLRLIYFSYDVKMKEKGDIPEGYSVSREKKERFSLILESASTNQTSMYLCASSEQGGSPLHFGNGTRLTVT.

This sequence joins TRBV18 and TRBJ2-2; the match to TRBD1 covers 7 bases. CDR1 and CDR2 from the germline V gene are KGHSH and LQKENI. This CDR3 comprises 16 residues. V dropped 1 base and J dropped 4; count of bases not matched to a gene: 6. The CDR3 reads CASSPLKQGTTGELFF. The CDR3 coding sequence is TGTGCCAGCTCACCACTCAAACAGGGGACCACCGGGGAGCTGTTTTTT.